The rows below give T cell receptor beta chains drawn from one sample of a study of OX40 agonist ivuxolimab in advanced cancers. Produced via immunoSEQ multiplex PCR; TCRdb's table is partial and in-frame only. This sample carries about 17,000 clones, around 70% of them seen once, and the ten largest clones take 24%. Sequenced material: CD4+ or CD8+ T cells sorted from blood, taken in a trial of the OX40 agonist ivuxolimab. All receptors come from an adult with an advanced solid tumor such as melanoma, head and neck, liver or kidney cancer. Each CDR3 is given with its conserved first and last residue. The D gene is left open where the match is weak. For some rows the clone size is stated as once, few or many, or as a class when expanded; others skip it.

abundance	d_gene	v_gene	j_gene	CDR3nt	CDR3aa
-	-	TRBV6-5	TRBJ1-2	TGTGCCAGCAGCCTAGAGCTCGGACAGCTCTATGGCTACACCTTC	CASSLELGQLYGYTF
-	TRBD1	TRBV6-6	TRBJ1-2	TGTGCCAGCAGCGAAAATCACCGGGACAGGGGCGGCTACACCTTC	CASSENHRDRGGYTF
-	-	TRBV14	TRBJ2-7	TGTGCCAGCAATCTCCCCGGGGACTACGAGCAGTACTTC	CASNLPGDYEQYF
-	-	TRBV7-6	TRBJ1-1	TGTGCCAGCAGCTATTCAGGGAGGAACACTGAAGCTTTCTTT	CASSYSGRNTEAFF
-	TRBD1	TRBV11-2	TRBJ1-1	TGTGCCAGCAGCTTAAACAGGGGTGCTTTCTTT	CASSLNRGAFF
few	-	TRBV5-6	TRBJ2-7	TGTGCCAGCAGCCCCCCTGGAAGCTACGAGCAGTACTTC	CASSPPGSYEQYF
-	-	TRBV29-1	TRBJ1-2	TGCAGCGTTGAAATCGAAGGGGCCGGCTATGGCTACACCTTC	CSVEIEGAGYGYTF
-	TRBD1	TRBV7-3	TRBJ2-1	TGTGCCAGCAGCTTATCGGGACAGATAAACAATGAGCAGTTCTTC	CASSLSGQINNEQFF
-	-	TRBV4-3	TRBJ2-3	TGCGCCAGCAGCCAAGCCCTTGTCGGTACGCAGTATTTT	CASSQALVGTQYF
once	-	TRBV19	TRBJ2-5	TGTGCCAGTAGTAGCTCCGGGGGCGGCCCCTCTACCCAGTACTTC	CASSSSGGGPSTQYF
-	TRBD1	TRBV25-1	TRBJ1-4	TGTGCCAGCAGTCCCTCCGGGACAGGGTTACCAACTAATGAAAAACTGTTTTTT	CASSPSGTGLPTNEKLFF
-	TRBD1	TRBV29-1	TRBJ1-3	TGCAGCGTTGCAGGGGGCAGAAACACCATATATTTT	CSVAGGRNTIYF
-	-	TRBV9	TRBJ1-2	TGTGCCAGCAGCGTAGGGGGGTATGGCTACACCTTC	CASSVGGYGYTF
-	-	TRBV11-2	TRBJ1-5	TGTGCCAGCAGCGCGACAGGAGATAGCAATCAGCCCCAGCATTTT	CASSATGDSNQPQHF
-	TRBD1	TRBV7-9	TRBJ2-7	TGTGCCAGCATCCCCAGGGGGAAGTACGAGCAGTACTTC	CASIPRGKYEQYF
-	-	TRBV19	TRBJ2-3	TGTGCCAGTAGTCAGCGGGACAGACTTAGCACAGATACGCAGTATTTT	CASSQRDRLSTDTQYF
-	TRBD1	TRBV19	TRBJ1-1	TGTGCCAGTAGCCCGGGACAGCTCATGAACACTGAAGCTTTCTTT	CASSPGQLMNTEAFF
-	-	TRBV9	TRBJ1-6	TGTGCCAGCAGCCCGCAGGGGAATAGGTATTCACCCCTCCACTTT	CASSPQGNRYSPLHF
-	-	TRBV11-2	TRBJ1-3	TGTGCCGACGGGGGTGGAAACACCATATATTTT	CADGGGNTIYF
-	TRBD1	TRBV27	TRBJ2-7	TGTGCCAGCAGGCCGGGACAGGGTCTCTACGAGCAGTACTTC	CASRPGQGLYEQYF
-	-	TRBV23-1	TRBJ2-1	TGCGCCAGCAGTCATATCCCTTGGCAGCGCTCCTACAATGAGCAGTTCTTC	CASSHIPWQRSYNEQFF
-	-	TRBV6-5	TRBJ2-7	TGTGCCAGCAGCGAGGGGACCTACGAGCAGTACTTC	CASSEGTYEQYF
-	-	TRBV7-2	TRBJ2-7	TGTGCCAGCAGCTTTTTCTACGAGCAGTACTTC	CASSFFYEQYF
few	-	TRBV7-9	TRBJ1-3	TGTGCCAGCAGTTCCCCCAGGGACTCTGGAAACACCATATATTTT	CASSSPRDSGNTIYF
-	-	TRBV5-6	TRBJ2-3	TGTGCCAGCAGCTCCGCCACAGATACGCAGTATTTT	CASSSATDTQYF
-	-	TRBV21-1	TRBJ2-7	TGTGCCAGCAGCAAATACAGCTCCTACGAGCAGTACTTC	CASSKYSSYEQYF
few	TRBD1	TRBV10-3	TRBJ2-7	TGTGCCATCAGTGACACCGGGACAGGGCACTTCTACGAGCAGTACTTC	CAISDTGTGHFYEQYF
few	-	TRBV9	TRBJ1-1	TGTGCCAGCAGCCCGACGGCCCTTGAAGCTTTCTTT	CASSPTALEAFF
-	TRBD1	TRBV11-2	TRBJ1-4	TGTGCCAGCAGCTTAACAGGGGTTGGAGAAAAACTGTTTTTT	CASSLTGVGEKLFF
-	-	TRBV28	TRBJ2-7	TGTGCCAGCAGTTTAAAAGCAATCTCCTACGAGCAGTACTTC	CASSLKAISYEQYF
-	TRBD1	TRBV4-1	TRBJ1-1	TGCGCCAGCAGCGAACGACAGGGGATGAACACTGAAGCTTTCTTT	CASSERQGMNTEAFF
-	-	TRBV4-2	TRBJ2-7	TGTGCCAGCAGCCAAGTCGCGGGGTCCTACGAGCAGTACTTC	CASSQVAGSYEQYF
-	-	TRBV7-9	TRBJ1-2	TGTGCCAGCAGCTTAGGTGACGGTCCAGGCAGCTACACCTTC	CASSLGDGPGSYTF
-	-	TRBV18	TRBJ2-5	TGTGCCAGCTCACAACCTGATGGGAATCAAGAGACCCAGTACTTC	CASSQPDGNQETQYF
-	TRBD1	TRBV4-2	TRBJ1-2	TGTGCCAGCAGCCAAGTGTTGCGGACAGGGGAATATGGCTACACCTTC	CASSQVLRTGEYGYTF
-	TRBD1	TRBV11-2	TRBJ2-1	TGTGCCAGCAGCTTAAGGATGGGGACAGCCGATTACAATGAGCAGTTCTTC	CASSLRMGTADYNEQFF
-	TRBD2	TRBV9	TRBJ2-5	TGTGCCAGCAGCCATGGCAGCGGGGGGGCAGAGACCCAGTACTTC	CASSHGSGGAETQYF
-	TRBD2	TRBV2	TRBJ2-2	TGTGCCAGCAGTGAGGGGTGGGCTAGCGGGGGCTCGAACACCGGGGAGCTGTTTTTT	CASSEGWASGGSNTGELFF
-	TRBD1	TRBV9	TRBJ2-7	TGTGCCAGCAGCGCGGGACAGGGGCTAAACGAGCAGTACTTC	CASSAGQGLNEQYF
-	TRBD2	TRBV25-1	TRBJ2-1	TGTGCCTCCACTAGCGGGGGGGCTGATGAGCAGTTCTTC	CASTSGGADEQFF
few	-	TRBV4-1	TRBJ1-1	TGCGCCAGCAGCCGGGACACCCCGAACACTGAAGCTTTCTTT	CASSRDTPNTEAFF
-	-	TRBV11-3	TRBJ2-7	TGTGCCAGCAGTTGGAGGGGGGGTTCCTACGAGCAGTACTTC	CASSWRGGSYEQYF